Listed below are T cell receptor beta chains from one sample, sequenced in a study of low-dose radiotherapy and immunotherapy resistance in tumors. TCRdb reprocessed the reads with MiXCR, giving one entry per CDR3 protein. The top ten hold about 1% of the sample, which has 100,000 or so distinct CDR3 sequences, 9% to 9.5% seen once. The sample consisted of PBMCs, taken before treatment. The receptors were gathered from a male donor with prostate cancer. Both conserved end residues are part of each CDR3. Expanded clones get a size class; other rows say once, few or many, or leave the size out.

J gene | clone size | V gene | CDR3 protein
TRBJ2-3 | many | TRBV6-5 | CASSYSGTGIADTQYF
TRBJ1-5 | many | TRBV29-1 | CSVTTGGFSNQPQHF
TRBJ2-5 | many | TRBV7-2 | CASSGTSGRETQYF
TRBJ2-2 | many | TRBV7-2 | CASSALGTGELFF
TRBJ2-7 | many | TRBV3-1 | CASSQGVSGAEQYF
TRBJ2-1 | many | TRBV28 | CASSLRVDEQFF
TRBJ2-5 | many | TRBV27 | CASSLSQFQETQYF
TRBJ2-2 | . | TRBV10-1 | CASSPQTGELFF
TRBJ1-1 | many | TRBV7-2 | CASSLTGDRHYTEAFF
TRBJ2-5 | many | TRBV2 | CASKELAGGLETQYF
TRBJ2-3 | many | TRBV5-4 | CASSLMKGKGDTQYF
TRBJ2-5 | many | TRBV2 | CASSADEGVETQYF